This paragraph reports one T cell receptor beta chain. As yet, its antigen is unknown. The read terminates 3 residues before the CDR3 end, so the remaining end is supplied by the germline J gene. MY09/MY11 PCR detected cervical HPV DNA; dot-blot assigned genotypes. CDR3 size: 17 residues. V lost 0 bases, J lost 1 base, and 8 bases stayed unmatched. Per the germline V gene, CDR1 is SGHRS and CDR2 is YFSETQ. The sample comes from a study of T cells in women clearing cervical HPV infection. Study as a whole: Blood came at first lesion visit for cases, post-clearance for controls.

General study points: CIN3+ cases had significantly higher TCR richness than controls; evenness did not differ.

Assay: immunoSEQ multiplex PCR; the TCRdb copy retains only in-frame clones and omits some. Its table lists tens of thousands of clones. The sample comprised blood buffy coat. V is TRBV5-1 and J is TRBJ2-3, with 7 bases matching TRBD1. This TCR was sampled from a woman aged 18 to 75 with a cervical HPV16 infection that either progressed to CIN3+ or cleared (not recorded which). The CDR3 protein is CASSLVVTGKGTDTQYF. The sequenced part of the CDR3 DNA is TGCGCCAGCAGCTTGGTGGTGACAGGGAAAGGCACAGATACG. The full variable domain, in which reference TRBV5-1 and TRBJ2-3 provide the parts outside the CDR3, is KAGVTQTPRYLIKTRGQQVTLSCSPISGHRSVSWYQQTPGQGLQFLFEYFSETQRNKGNFPGRFSGRQFSNSRSEMNVSTLELGDSALYLCASSLVVTGKGTDTQYFGPGTRLTVL.